Listed here are 24 T cell receptor beta chains from one sample, sequenced in a study of T-cell reconstitution after alpha-beta-depleted transplantation in children. Unique molecular identifiers were built into the TCRbeta library. Using its own MiXCR run on the PCR reads, TCRdb lists one record per CDR3 protein. The repertoire holds about half a million distinct CDR3 sequences, approximately 12% seen once, with about 5.4% in the top ten. Source: PBMCs from the stem cell graft donor, taken from the stem cell graft. Source of these receptors: a human donor who donated a stem cell graft to a child with combined immunodeficiency.

There are a few counts of this clonotype. The V gene is TRBV5-6, the J gene TRBJ2-5, with D perhaps TRBD1 (6 bases). Between the trimmed V and J ends, which lost 4 bases and 3 bases, there was a span of 13 bases. The CDR3 contains 14 residues. The germline V gene encodes CDR1 SGHDT and CDR2 YYEEEE. The CDR3: CASSLVNREETQYF. CDR3 coding DNA: TGTGCCAGCAGCCTGGTAAACAGGGAAGAGACCCAGTACTTC.

This clonotype was picked up many times. The chain couples TRBV7-8 to TRBJ2-7; 8 positions match TRBD1. Germline V gene sequence: CDR1 SGHVS, CDR2 FQNEAQ. The CDR3 has 13 residues. V lost 6 bases, J lost 4 bases, and 5 bases stayed unmatched. CDR3 DNA: TGTGCCAGCAGAGGGGACAGGCGGTACGAGCAGTACTTC. This sequence encodes CASRGDRRYEQYF.

The table lists this clonotype with many counts. The chain combines TRBV9 with TRBJ2-3, with D perhaps TRBD2 (7 bases). This CDR3 has 16 amino acids. The ends were cut back, 6 bases at V and 2 bases at J, with 19 bases in the middle. Germline V gives CDR1 SGDLS, CDR2 YYNGEE. CDR3 bases: TGTGCCAGCACCGAGGAAGGGGGGGAGCCCACAGATACGCAGTATTTT. It encodes CASTEEGGEPTDTQYF.

This chain links TRBV29-1 with TRBJ2-5; maybe TRBD1 (5 bases). The CDR3 length is 14 residues. CDR1 is SQVTM, CDR2 ANQGSEA, per germline. Trimming pared 7 bases from V and 0 bases from J, leaving 15 bases between. The chain's CDR3 is CSAHADTNQETQYF. The CDR3 coding sequence is TGCAGCGCACACGCGGACACGAACCAAGAGACCCAGTACTTC.

This clonotype has a count of ten or more. The rearrangement uses TRBV7-9 and TRBJ1-6; TRBD1 is a possible D gene (6 bases). V was trimmed by 4 bases and J by 8 bases, leaving 12 bases between them. CDR1 is SEHNR, CDR2 FQNEAQ, per germline (reference sequence). The CDR3 extends over 14 amino acids. CDR3 bases: TGTGCCAGCAGCTCCGACCACAGGGATTCACCCCTCCACTTT. Its translation: CASSSDHRDSPLHF. Looking up the rest from reference TRBV7-9 and TRBJ1-6 gives the full variable domain: DTGVSQNPRHKITKRGQNVTFRCDPISEHNRLYWYRQTLGQGPEFLTYFQNEAQLEKSRLLSDRFSAERPKGSFSTLEIQRTEQGDSAMYLCASSSDHRDSPLHFGNGTRLTVT.

This clonotype was picked up a small number of times. The genes are TRBV24-1 and TRBJ2-3, with D unresolved. The V end was cut by 8 bases, the J end by 2 bases, with 16 bases between. This CDR3 spans 15 amino acids. Germline V CDR1 and CDR2: KGHDR, SFDVKD. The CDR3 is CATNAGVSNTDTQYF. For the CDR3, the DNA is TGTGCCACCAACGCCGGAGTGTCTAACACAGATACGCAGTATTTT.

The CDR3 DNA reads TGTGCCAGCAGCCTGGACAGGTGGACCTACGAGCAGTACTTC. This sequence encodes CASSLDRWTYEQYF. V and J are TRBV5-6 and TRBJ2-7; 7 positions agree with TRBD1. J gave up 2 bases and V 4 bases, and 6 bases lay outside the gene matches. Germline V CDR1 and CDR2: SGHDT, YYEEEE. The CDR3 consists of 14 residues.

This clonotype was counted at least ten times. The gene calls are TRBV12-3 or TRBV12-4 and TRBJ1-5; possibly TRBD1 for D (5 bases). The CDR3 spans 14 residues. Trimming pared 4 bases from V and 2 bases from J, leaving 9 bases between. The CDR3: CASSSQGGNQPQHF. CDR3 coding DNA: TGTGCCAGCAGTTCGCAGGGAGGCAATCAGCCCCAGCATTTT.

This clonotype appeared a few times. The V call is TRBV9, the J call TRBJ1-4; D uncertain. The germline V gene encodes CDR1 SGDLS and CDR2 YYNGEE. The CDR3 contains 14 residues. V lost 3 bases and J lost 5, with 11 bases in between. The CDR3 sequence: CASSERQENEKLFF. In nucleotides, the CDR3 is TGTGCCAGCAGCGAACGACAAGAGAATGAAAAACTGTTTTTT.

This sequence joins TRBV7-2 and TRBJ2-7, with 10 bases identical to TRBD1. The ends lost 1 base at V and 6 bases at J; junction bases unmatched: 6. The CDR3 totals 15 residues. Germline V gene lookup returns CDR1 SGHTA and CDR2 FQGNSA. The CDR3 DNA sequence: TGTGCCAGCAGCTTAGTTGGGACAGGGGTGGGCGAGCAGTACTTC. Protein sequence: CASSLVGTGVGEQYF.

This clonotype was picked up a small number of times. This rearrangement joins TRBV27 to TRBJ2-1; no firm D call. The germline V and J ends were trimmed by 7 bases and 0 bases, with 13 bases remaining between them. The germline V gene encodes CDR1 MNHEY and CDR2 SMNVEV (reference sequence). This CDR3 has 15 residues. The chain's CDR3 is CASTKTLSSYNEQFF. The CDR3 DNA reads as TGTGCCAGCACCAAAACACTAAGCTCCTACAATGAGCAGTTCTTC.

This clonotype appeared a few times. The CDR3 here is CASSLTRGNSPLHF. The CDR3 nucleotides are TGTGCCAGCAGTCTGACTCGGGGGAATTCACCCCTCCACTTT. This sequence joins TRBV28 and TRBJ1-6, with D tentatively TRBD1 (5 bases). The CDR3 totals 14 residues. V gave up 5 bases and J gave up 7 bases, with 12 bases separating them. From germline, CDR1 is MDHEN and CDR2 SYDVKM.

The chain combines TRBV5-6 with TRBJ2-1, with D perhaps TRBD1 (5 bases). Per germline, CDR1 SGHDT and CDR2 YYEEEE. CDR3 size: 14 residues. Trimming took off 4 bases at V and 9 bases at J, with 17 bases between the two ends. The CDR3 DNA reads as TGTGCCAGCAGCGTTGGGTTAGGGGCGCTTGAGCAGTTCTTC. Its protein product is CASSVGLGALEQFF.

This clonotype was picked up a small number of times. V is TRBV24-1 and J is TRBJ2-1, with D hard to call. Trimming took 2 bases from V and 1 from J, leaving 11 bases between them. This CDR3 spans 16 amino acids. In germline, CDR1 is KGHDR, CDR2 SFDVKD. The CDR3 region has the DNA TGTGCCACCAGTGATTCGATCGGTGGATCCTACAATGAGCAGTTCTTC. Translated, it gives CATSDSIGGSYNEQFF.

This clonotype was found many times. This rearrangement joins TRBV20-1 to TRBJ2-7; possible D gene TRBD2, 7 bases. The CDR3 is 14 residues long. The V and J ends lost 6 bases and 2 bases respectively, with 17 bases between them. CDR1 and CDR2 from the germline V gene are DFQATT and SNEGSKA (reference sequence). In DNA form, the CDR3 reads TGCAGTGCCAAACAAGGGGGGGAAGCCTACGAGCAGTACTTC. Translated, it gives CSAKQGGEAYEQYF.

This clonotype turned up a few times. The V call is TRBV27, the J call TRBJ1-2; D not resolved. Germline values: CDR1 MNHEY, CDR2 SMNVEV (reference sequence). Trimming removed 5 bases at V and 2 bases at J, with 15 bases between. The CDR3 is 15 residues long. CDR3 coding DNA: TGTGCCAGCAGTCCCGACCCCTCCCGAAACTATGGCTACACCTTC. Translating it yields CASSPDPSRNYGYTF.

The CDR3 coding sequence is TGTGCCAGCAGCTTAGAATTGGGACAGGGGTTTATGGATGAGCAGTTCTTC. It translates to CASSLELGQGFMDEQFF. The rearrangement uses TRBV7-8 and TRBJ2-1; 10 positions match TRBD1. Germline V gene data show CDR1 as SGHVS and CDR2 as FQNEAQ. The CDR3 runs to 17 residues. With 1 base clipped from V and 8 bases from J, the junction kept 11 bases outside the gene matches.

Ten or more counts support this clonotype. The chain couples TRBV5-1 to TRBJ1-1; no definite D call. The CDR3 is 16 residues long. CDR1 is SGHRS and CDR2 is YFSETQ in the germline V gene. V lost 0 bases and J lost 1, with 13 bases in between. CDR3 region: CASSLAGMAQNTEAFF. The CDR3 bases are TGCGCCAGCAGCTTGGCCGGGATGGCCCAGAACACTGAAGCTTTCTTT.

This clonotype was counted only a few times. This chain connects TRBV19 to TRBJ2-1, with a weak D call TRBD2 (7 bases). Trimming pared 9 bases from V and 7 bases from J, leaving 10 bases between. Germline CDR1 reads LNHDA; CDR2 reads SQIVND (reference sequence). The CDR3 is 11 residues long. The CDR3 reads CASGGLNEQFF. CDR3 coding DNA: TGTGCCAGCGGGGGGCTGAATGAGCAGTTCTTC.

This clonotype showed up just a few times. The CDR3 here is CSARAFRLTSGTRSRTDTQYF. In DNA, the CDR3 is TGCAGTGCTAGAGCTTTCCGACTGACTAGCGGGACCCGTTCCCGTACAGATACGCAGTATTTT. The J gene is TRBJ2-3, the V gene TRBV20-1; 11 bases line up with TRBD2. The germline gives CDR1 DFQATT, CDR2 SNEGSKA (reference sequence). The V segment lost 1 base and the J segment 3 bases; nucleotides outside the gene matches: 21. The CDR3 has 21 amino acids.

This chain connects TRBV7-2 to TRBJ1-2, with a possible D match to TRBD1 (5 bases). Trimming took 0 bases from V and 2 from J, leaving 10 bases between them. The CDR3 spans 15 residues. CDR1 is SGHTA, CDR2 FQGNSA, per germline. The CDR3 protein is CASSLAKGPNYGYTF. The CDR3 bases are TGTGCCAGCAGCTTAGCGAAGGGGCCGAACTATGGCTACACCTTC.

This clonotype has more than one count but fewer than ten. The chain has TRBV7-9 and TRBJ1-1, with 8 bases identical to TRBD1. Germline values: CDR1 SEHNR, CDR2 FQNEAQ (reference sequence). The CDR3 runs to 16 residues. V dropped 6 bases and J dropped 5; count of bases not matched to a gene: 14. Written as DNA, the CDR3 is TGTGCCAGCAGATCGGGACAGGTGGCGATGTGGACTGAAGCTTTCTTT. Residues: CASRSGQVAMWTEAFF.

The CDR3 nucleotides are TGTGCCATCAGTGAGGGGCAGCGAGATACGCAGTATTTT. It yields the protein CAISEGQRDTQYF. V and J are TRBV10-3 and TRBJ2-3; D unresolved. V was trimmed by 2 bases and J by 5 bases, leaving 8 bases between them. The CDR3 is 13 amino acids. Germline V gives CDR1 ENHRY, CDR2 SYGVKD.

This chain uses TRBV5-1 with TRBJ2-1; no definite D call. The germline V gene has CDR1 SGHRS and CDR2 YFSETQ. The V gene lost 2 bases and the J gene lost 7 bases, with 10 bases spanning the gap. The CDR3 totals 13 residues. Written as DNA, the CDR3 is TGCGCCAGCAGCTTTGGGATAGGGAATGAGCAGTTCTTC. This sequence encodes CASSFGIGNEQFF.